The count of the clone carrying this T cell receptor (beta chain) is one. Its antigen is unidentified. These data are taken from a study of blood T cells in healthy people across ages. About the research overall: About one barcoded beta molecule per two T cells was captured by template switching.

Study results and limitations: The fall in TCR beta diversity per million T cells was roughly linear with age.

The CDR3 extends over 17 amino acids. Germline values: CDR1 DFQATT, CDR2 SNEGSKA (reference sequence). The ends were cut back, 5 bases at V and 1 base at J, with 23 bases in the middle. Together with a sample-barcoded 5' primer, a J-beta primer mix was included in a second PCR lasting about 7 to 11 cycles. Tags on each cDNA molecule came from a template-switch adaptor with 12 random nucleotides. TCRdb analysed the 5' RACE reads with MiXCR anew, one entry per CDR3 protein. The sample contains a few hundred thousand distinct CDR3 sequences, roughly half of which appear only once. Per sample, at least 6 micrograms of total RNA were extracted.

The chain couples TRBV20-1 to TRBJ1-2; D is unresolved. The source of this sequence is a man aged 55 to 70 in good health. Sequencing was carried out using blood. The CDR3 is CSAPLGSQQTINYGYTF. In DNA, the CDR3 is TGCAGTGCTCCTCTGGGGAGCCAGCAGACAATTAACTATGGCTACACCTTC.